These 2 T cell receptor beta chains were all obtained from the same sample, sequenced in a study of graft-versus-host responses after intestinal transplantation. Produced via immunoSEQ multiplex PCR; TCRdb's table is partial and in-frame only. Among around 92,000 clones, roughly 83% were seen once, and the ten largest hold around 1.4%. The input for sequencing was PBMCs, taken 255 days after intestinal transplant. Every receptor here comes from a human patient who received an intestinal transplant, so some T cells may come from the graft donor.

The genes are TRBV6-5 and TRBJ2-1; 8 nucleotides align to TRBD2. The trim removed 2 bases at V and 7 bases at J, leaving 4 bases unmatched. CDR3 size: 14 residues. Germline assignment: CDR1 MNHEY and CDR2 SVGAGI. The CDR3 coding sequence is TGTGCCAGCAGTTACCGAGGACTAGCTAATGAGCAGTTCTTC. Translated: CASSYRGLANEQFF.

The genes are TRBV6-1 and TRBJ1-1, with D perhaps matching TRBD1 (5 bases). The CDR3 has 14 residues. Germline values: CDR1 MNHNS, CDR2 SASEGT. The V end lost 2 bases, the J end lost 2 bases, and 9 bases lay between the germline ends. The CDR3 DNA reads TGTGCCAGCAGTGAATGGGGGGGAAACACTGAAGCTTTCTTT. Amino acids: CASSEWGGNTEAFF.